The rows below give T cell receptor beta chains drawn from one sample of a study of T cells in Graves' hyperthyroidism and ophthalmopathy. TCRdb fed the multiplex PCR reads into MiXCR, producing one record per CDR3 protein. The sample yields about 610,000 distinct CDR3 sequences, 40% to 55% seen once. The source material was peripheral blood or thyroid tissue (not recorded which). All receptors come from a young woman with Graves' hyperthyroidism. Each CDR3 is given with its conserved first and last residue. The order of the fields is clone size, J gene, D gene, V gene, CDR3 DNA, CDR3 protein. D genes are given only for firm matches. Clone sizes are given selectively: once, few, many, or a class where the clone is expanded.

>many|TRBJ1-5|-|TRBV7-8
TGTGCCAGCAGCTTGGAGGGGGGATCGGGGCCCCAGCATTTT
CASSLEGGSGPQHF
>-|TRBJ1-5|TRBD1|TRBV4-1
TGCGCCAGCAGCCAAGAGGGACAGGGGGCTTATCAGCCCCAGCATTTT
CASSQEGQGAYQPQHF
>few|TRBJ1-3|-|TRBV7-9
TGTGCCAGCAGCCCAAACCTCTCTGGAAACACCATATATTTT
CASSPNLSGNTIYF
>-|TRBJ2-6|-|TRBV7-9
TGTGCCAGCAGCTTAGAAGGCAGGGCGGGTAACTCTGGGGCCAACGTCCTGACTTTC
CASSLEGRAGNSGANVLTF
>-|TRBJ1-5|-|TRBV20-1
TGCAGTGCTAGAGACGGGAGCGGGATATCGGAGACCCAGCATTTT
CSARDGSGISETQHF
>-|TRBJ2-7|TRBD1|TRBV6-5
TGTGCCAGCAGTTACCCCAAGACAGGGGGCGTCGAGCAGTACTTC
CASSYPKTGGVEQYF
>-|TRBJ2-5|-|TRBV9
TGTGCCAGCAGCTTAGCTAGCTACAAGACCCAGTACTTC
CASSLASYKTQYF
>-|TRBJ1-3|TRBD1|TRBV4-2
TGTGCCAGCAGCCAAATGACAGGGGATTCTGGAAACACCATATATTTT
CASSQMTGDSGNTIYF
>-|TRBJ1-4|-|TRBV7-2
TGTGCCAGCTCCCCTTACAGGGAAGTAGGGGCCGGTGAAAAACTGTTTTTT
CASSPYREVGAGEKLFF
>many|TRBJ1-2|-|TRBV19
TGTGCCAGTATCGGCCCGGACGGAAGGAGCTATGGCTACACCTTC
CASIGPDGRSYGYTF
>many|TRBJ2-7|TRBD1|TRBV10-3
TGTGCCATCAGTGAGACAGGGGACGAGCAGTACTTC
CAISETGDEQYF
>-|TRBJ1-2|TRBD1|TRBV10-3
TGTGCCATCAACGAACAGGGGAAACTAGGCAACTATGGCTACACCTTC
CAINEQGKLGNYGYTF
>-|TRBJ1-2|-|TRBV12-3/TRBV12-4
TGTGCCAGCAGTTTTCGGGGCTACACCTTC
CASSFRGYTF
>-|TRBJ2-7|-|TRBV10-3
TGTGCCTCCCGTTTGGAGCTCGAGTGGGATGAGCAGTACTTC
CASRLELEWDEQYF
>-|TRBJ2-5|-|TRBV5-6
TGTGCCAGCAGCTTGGACCCCATGGGGACCCAGTACTTC
CASSLDPMGTQYF
>-|TRBJ2-3|-|TRBV7-9
TGTGCCAGCAGCCCCAGCAGAAGCACAGATACGCAGTATTTT
CASSPSRSTDTQYF
>-|TRBJ2-7|TRBD2|TRBV20-1
TGCAGTGCAAACGTAGGGACTAGCGGGAGTGAGGCCTACGAGCAGTACTTC
CSANVGTSGSEAYEQYF
>-|TRBJ1-5|-|TRBV11-2
TGTGCCAGCAGCTTAGGGTTAGCGGGATACTACGAGCATTTT
CASSLGLAGYYEHF
>-|TRBJ1-5|TRBD1|TRBV9
TGTGCCAGCAGCGGGGGACAGGGCGTGGATCAGCCCCAGCATTTT
CASSGGQGVDQPQHF
>once|TRBJ2-5|TRBD2|TRBV29-1
TGTGCCTGGATGGGAGCGGGGGTGGAGACCCAGTACTTC
CAWMGAGVETQYF
>-|TRBJ1-4|TRBD1|TRBV7-6
TGTGCCAGCACCCAAGGGACAGGGATCAACGAAAAACTGTTTTTT
CASTQGTGINEKLFF
>many|TRBJ1-1|-|TRBV4-3
TGCGCCAGCAGCCAATTCGGGGAGGGCACTGAAGCTTTCTTT
CASSQFGEGTEAFF
>-|TRBJ1-4|TRBD1|TRBV7-9
TGTGCCAGCAGCCGACAGGGTAGTGAAAAACTGTTTTTT
CASSRQGSEKLFF
>-|TRBJ2-5|TRBD2|TRBV20-1
TGCAGTGCTAGAGGCGGCGGGAGGACCGGGTACTTC
CSARGGGRTGYF
>-|TRBJ2-7|-|TRBV4-1
TGCGCCTCACCCATAGAAGGGTACGAGCAGTACTTC
CASPIEGYEQYF
>-|TRBJ2-2|TRBD2|TRBV20-1
TGCAGTGCTAGAGATCGAGGGAGGGCCGGGGAGCTGTTTTTT
CSARDRGRAGELFF
>many|TRBJ1-1|TRBD1|TRBV7-6
TGTGCCAGCGCCGACAGGGAGGACACTGAAGCTTTCTTT
CASADREDTEAFF
>few|TRBJ1-4|-|TRBV2
TGTGCCAGCAGTGCCACTCTCAAAAAACTGTTTTTT
CASSATLKKLFF
>-|TRBJ2-3|TRBD1|TRBV7-9
TGTGCCAGCAGATCCGACAGGGCGGATACGCAGTATTTT
CASRSDRADTQYF
>many|TRBJ2-5|-|TRBV18
TGTGCCAGCTCACCAAAGGGGACCCAGTACTTC
CASSPKGTQYF
>-|TRBJ1-1|-|TRBV18
TGTGCCAGCTCACCGAAGGCACAGCGTATGAACACTGAAGCTTTCTTT
CASSPKAQRMNTEAFF
>few|TRBJ1-5|-|TRBV7-3
TGCGCCAGCAGCCACACCAGGGAGATTTCGGTAAGGGGTAGCAATCAGCCCCAGCATTTT
CASSHTREISVRGSNQPQHF
>many|TRBJ2-5|-|TRBV20-1
TGCAGTGCTAGAGATAATCAAGAGACCCAGTACTTC
CSARDNQETQYF
>many|TRBJ1-1|TRBD1|TRBV9
TGTGCCAGCAGCGTGAGGGGGCACACTGAAGCTTTCTTT
CASSVRGHTEAFF
>many|TRBJ2-7|TRBD2|TRBV20-1
TGCAGTGCTAGAGACTTGACTAGCGGAACCTACGAGCAGTACTTC
CSARDLTSGTYEQYF
>-|TRBJ1-2|-|TRBV29-1
TGCAGCGTTGAAGATCCAGTGCAGGGGGGCTACACCTTC
CSVEDPVQGGYTF
>many|TRBJ2-7|-|TRBV2
TGTGCCAGCAGGGCCTCCGAGCAGTACTTC
CASRASEQYF
>few|TRBJ2-1|TRBD1|TRBV12-3/TRBV12-4
TGTGCCAGCAGCCTAGGAGGGACAGGGACCTCCTACAATGAGCAGTTCTTC
CASSLGGTGTSYNEQFF
>once|TRBJ1-5|-|TRBV19
TGTGCCAGTAGTCTGGTGGCCTATAGCAATCAGCCCCAGCATTTT
CASSLVAYSNQPQHF
>-|TRBJ2-1|TRBD1|TRBV24-1
TGTGCCACCAGTGACCTGACAGGGTTTGGGGACAATGAGCAGTTCTTC
CATSDLTGFGDNEQFF
>many|TRBJ2-7|-|TRBV29-1
TGCAGCGCCCGGGACAACGCATACGAGCAGTACTTC
CSARDNAYEQYF
>-|TRBJ2-2|-|TRBV6-2/TRBV6-3
TGTGCCAGCAATCTATCCCCTAGCGTTAACACCGGGGAGCTGTTTTTT
CASNLSPSVNTGELFF
>-|TRBJ1-6|TRBD1|TRBV10-3
TGTGCCATCAGTGACTATAGCGGGAGAGGGGGCTCACCCCTCCACTTT
CAISDYSGRGGSPLHF
>-|TRBJ2-7|TRBD2|TRBV7-7
TGTGCCAGCCGACCCTGGGGACCGGGAGGGTCCGGGTACGAGCAGTACTTC
CASRPWGPGGSGYEQYF
>many|TRBJ1-5|TRBD1|TRBV5-1
TGCGCCAGCAGCTTGGGGGGACAGGGTGATCAGCCCCAGCATTTT
CASSLGGQGDQPQHF
>-|TRBJ2-1|TRBD2|TRBV19
TGTGCCAGTAGTATAGCTAGCGGGAGCCATGAGCAGTTCTTC
CASSIASGSHEQFF
>-|TRBJ1-3|TRBD1|TRBV4-2
TGTGCCAGCAGCCAAGATGAGACAGGGCTTGGAAACACCATATATTTT
CASSQDETGLGNTIYF
>-|TRBJ2-5|-|TRBV10-3
TGTGCCATCAGTGAGCCGGGTGACCTAGAGACCCAGTACTTC
CAISEPGDLETQYF
>few|TRBJ2-7|-|TRBV18
TGTGCCAGCTCACCACACTGGACAGAACTTTACGAGCAGTACTTC
CASSPHWTELYEQYF